Below, 28 T cell receptor beta chains from the same sample are listed, as sequenced in a study of neurological immune-mediated disorders. Time point reported: longitudinal time-point 3. TCRdb re-called the 5' RACE reads with MiXCR, one entry per CDR3 protein. The repertoire holds tens of thousands of distinct CDR3 sequences, with roughly 8% as singletons. The sample consisted of PBMCs. These TCRs come from a woman between 40 and 50 years old in good health.

This clonotype was counted ten times or more. The chain employs TRBV29-1 and TRBJ2-1; D might be TRBD1 (5 bases). The CDR3 extends over 14 amino acids. Per germline, CDR1 SQVTM and CDR2 ANQGSEA. The V and J ends lost 1 base and 7 bases respectively, with 14 bases between them. The CDR3 bases are TGCAGCGTTGAAGCTCATCTGGGGCTGAATGAGCAGTTCTTC. Translating it yields CSVEAHLGLNEQFF.

This clonotype was seen at least ten times. One junction end disagrees with the germline gene, perhaps due to a read error. The rearrangement joins TRBV5-5 to TRBJ2-7, with D perhaps matching TRBD1 (5 bases). The CDR3 runs 15 residues. Per germline, CDR1 SGHKS and CDR2 YYEKEE (reference sequence). Here the CDR3 DNA reads TGTGCCAGCAGCCCGGAGTGGGGCTCATCCTCCGAGCAGTACTTC. Amino acids: CASSPEWGSSSEQYF.

This clonotype has ten or more counts. The chain couples TRBV4-1 to TRBJ1-4; 9 bases are a match to TRBD1. This CDR3 has 14 amino acids. After removal of 7 bases from V and 7 bases from J, the junction contained 7 bases not matched to a gene. Germline CDR1 and CDR2: MGHRA and YSYEKL. CDR3 region: CASTAGTGSEKLFF. DNA of the CDR3: TGCGCCAGCACCGCCGGGACAGGGAGTGAAAAACTGTTTTTT.

This clonotype occurred many times. V and J are TRBV4-3 and TRBJ1-5, with a tentative D call TRBD1 (6 bases). The length of the CDR3 is 15 residues. V shed 6 bases and J shed 0 bases, with 12 bases lying between them. CDR1 is LGHNA and CDR2 is YSLEER in the germline V gene. DNA for the CDR3: TGCGCCAGCAGTATAGACAGGTATAGCAATCAGCCCCAGCATTTT. As protein: CASSIDRYSNQPQHF.

At least ten counts were recorded for this clonotype. V and J are TRBV7-2 and TRBJ1-3; perhaps TRBD1 as D (5 bases). V lost 6 bases, J lost 4 bases, and 19 bases lay in between. Per germline, CDR1 SGHTA and CDR2 FQGNSA. This CDR3 contains 16 residues. As DNA, the CDR3 is TGTGCCAGCAGTTTATGGGGCGCAGTTACAGGAAACACCATATATTTT. It codes for CASSLWGAVTGNTIYF.

At least ten counts were recorded for this clonotype. The V gene is TRBV6-5, the J gene TRBJ2-6; no definite D call. V was cut by 5 bases and J by 0 bases, with 5 bases left in between. The CDR3 covers 14 residues. The germline V gene encodes CDR1 MNHEY and CDR2 SVGAGI. In DNA, the CDR3 is TGTGCCAGCAGTACCTCCTCTGGGGCCAACGTCCTGACTTTC. Its translation is CASSTSSGANVLTF.

This clonotype was observed many times. The J gene is TRBJ2-1, the V gene TRBV6-5; D call uncertain. Germline V gene sequence: CDR1 MNHEY, CDR2 SVGAGI. Trimming shortened V by 2 bases and J by 2 bases, and 7 bases separated the two germline ends. The CDR3 consists of 14 residues. The CDR3 spells CASSYRSAYNEQFF. DNA for the CDR3: TGTGCCAGCAGTTACAGGAGCGCCTACAATGAGCAGTTCTTC.

This clonotype occurred a few times. The J gene is TRBJ2-1, the V gene TRBV19; maybe TRBD1 (5 bases). Germline assignment: CDR1 LNHDA and CDR2 SQIVND (reference sequence). Trimming removed 3 bases at V and 4 bases at J, with 13 bases between. There are 15 residues in the CDR3. Here the CDR3 DNA reads TGTGCCAGTAGTATTGGGTCAGGGCCATACAATGAGCAGTTCTTC. This encodes CASSIGSGPYNEQFF. The entire variable domain, with the rest obtained from reference TRBV19 and TRBJ2-1, is as follows: DGGITQSPKYLFRKEGQNVTLSCEQNLNHDAMYWYRQDPGQGLRLIYYSQIVNDFQKGDIAEGYSVSREKKESFPLTVTSAQKNPTAFYLCASSIGSGPYNEQFFGPGTRLTVL.

This clonotype showed up many times. The chain is built from TRBV11-2 and TRBJ1-3; 7 nucleotides line up with TRBD1. CDR1 and CDR2 (germline): SGHAT, FQNNGV. V gave up 2 bases and J gave up 6 bases; unmatched junction bases: 10. This CDR3 comprises 16 residues. The CDR3 region has the DNA TGTGCCAGCAGCTTAACATACGGAGGGGGCAAAAACACCATATATTTT. As protein: CASSLTYGGGKNTIYF. The whole variable domain, filled in from reference TRBV11-2 and TRBJ1-3, reads EAGVAQSPRYKIIEKRQSVAFWCNPISGHATLYWYQQILGQGPKLLIQFQNNGVVDDSQLPKDRFSAERLKGVDSTLKIQPAKLEDSAVYLCASSLTYGGGKNTIYFGEGSWLTVV.

This clonotype was seen at least ten times. The chain recombines TRBV6-2 or TRBV6-3 with TRBJ1-1; D is ambiguous. Trimming stripped 7 bases from V and 1 base from J, with 13 bases between. The CDR3 is 14 amino acids. CDR1 and CDR2 from the germline V gene are MNHEY and SVGEGT. The CDR3 DNA sequence: TGTGCCAGCACGGGGAGCCGGGGGAACACTGAAGCTTTCTTT. Amino acid sequence: CASTGSRGNTEAFF.

About this clonotype: A junction boundary mismatches the germline segment, possibly from a read error. The rearrangement links TRBV5-1 to TRBJ1-1; D is unresolved. The germline CDR1 and CDR2 sequences are SGHRS and YFSETQ. The CDR3 loop spans 15 amino acids. This CDR3 is CASSLRPEWNTETFF. CDR3 in DNA: TGCGCCAGCAGCTTACGACCGGAATGGAACACTGAAACTTTCTTT.

The table lists this clonotype with many counts. The chain joins TRBV13 to TRBJ2-3; possible D gene TRBD2, 6 bases. There are 14 residues in the CDR3. V was clipped by 1 base and J by 6 bases, with 11 bases between them. Per germline, CDR1 PRHDT and CDR2 FYEKMQ (reference sequence). In DNA form, the CDR3 reads TGTGCCAGCAGCTTAGCCGGGAGAGAGGATACGCAGTATTTT. Residues: CASSLAGREDTQYF.

This clonotype was counted many times. The V call is TRBV9, the J call TRBJ1-3; possible D gene TRBD1, 5 bases. The V end was cut by 4 bases, the J end by 0 bases, with 11 bases between. The CDR3 covers 15 residues. CDR1 is SGDLS, CDR2 YYNGEE, per germline. CDR3 in DNA: TGTGCCAGCAGCCCGAGAACAGGCTCTGGAAACACCATATATTTT. Protein sequence: CASSPRTGSGNTIYF.

At least ten counts were recorded for this clonotype. The chain is built from TRBV6-5 and TRBJ2-1; no definite D call. Germline-derived CDR1 and CDR2 are MNHEY and SVGAGI. V lost 0 bases and J 7 bases, leaving 1 base between the germline ends. The CDR3 is 11 residues long. The CDR3 DNA is TGTGCCAGCAGTTACTCGAATGAGCAGTTCTTC. Amino acid sequence: CASSYSNEQFF.

Points on this clonotype: This may be a read error, as it is one base from a much larger clone. This chain connects TRBV10-3 to TRBJ2-5; 14 bases align to TRBD2. The CDR3 has 14 residues. Germline loops: CDR1 ENHRY, CDR2 SYGVKD. Trimming at V came to 6 bases and at J to 5 bases, leaving 2 bases not matched to a gene. The CDR3 sequence is CAIRTSGRGETQYF. DNA for the CDR3: TGTGCCATCAGGACTAGCGGGAGGGGTGAGACCCAGTACTTC.

This clonotype has ten or more counts. The gene calls are TRBV5-1 and TRBJ1-2; a weak D match, TRBD1 (6 bases). CDR3 size: 15 residues. V was cut by 1 base and J by 7 bases, with 17 bases left in between. Germline values: CDR1 SGHRS, CDR2 YFSETQ. The CDR3 sequence: CASSLSVGGQSGYTF. CDR3 bases: TGCGCCAGCAGCTTGTCGGTAGGGGGGCAGAGTGGCTACACCTTC.

This clonotype appeared a few times. The J gene is TRBJ2-1, the V gene TRBV4-3; D is possibly TRBD2 (5 bases). The germline V gene has CDR1 LGHNA and CDR2 YSLEER. Trimming took off 4 bases at V and 0 bases at J, with 10 bases between the two ends. The length of the CDR3 is 15 residues. The CDR3 DNA reads as TGCGCCAGCAGCCCCAGCGGTCTCTCCTACAATGAGCAGTTCTTC. This gives the protein CASSPSGLSYNEQFF.

This clonotype showed up many times. V is TRBV30 and J is TRBJ1-5; a possible D gene is TRBD1 (6 bases). Germline V gene data show CDR1 as GTSNPN and CDR2 as SVGIG (reference sequence). V lost 2 bases and J lost 5, with 13 bases in between. The CDR3 sequence is 14 residues long. CDR3 region: CAWSTGASYQPQHF. The CDR3 nucleotides are TGTGCCTGGAGTACGGGGGCGAGCTATCAGCCCCAGCATTTT.

The gene calls are TRBV7-2 and TRBJ1-1; D perhaps matches TRBD1 (6 bases). V gave up 4 bases and J gave up 3 bases, with 12 bases separating them. From germline, CDR1 is SGHTA and CDR2 FQGNSA. The CDR3 runs 14 residues. CDR3 nucleotide sequence: TGTGCCAGCAGCTGGGCACAGGGATACACTGAAGCTTTCTTT. Its protein product is CASSWAQGYTEAFF.

This clonotype was seen many times. The DNA of the CDR3 is TGTGCCAGCACCAGGGGGCGAATCACTGAAGCTTTCTTT. This translates into CASTRGRITEAFF. The V call is TRBV2, the J call TRBJ1-1, with TRBD1 matching 8 bases. Germline trimming cut 7 bases from V and 4 bases from J; bases unmatched to any gene: 5. From germline, CDR1 is SNHLY and CDR2 FYNNEI. The length of the CDR3 is 13 residues.

This clonotype showed up many times. V gene TRBV29-1 combines with J gene TRBJ2-3; D tentatively fits TRBD1 or TRBD2 (5 bases each). The germline V gene encodes CDR1 SQVTM and CDR2 ANQGSEA. Trimming removed 6 bases at V and 4 bases at J, with 11 bases between. CDR3 length: 12 residues. Here the CDR3 DNA reads TGCAGCGTAATTGGGGGAGCAGATACGCAGTATTTT. Residues: CSVIGGADTQYF.

Comment on this clonotype: A much larger clone differs by one base, so this may be a read error. The rearrangement uses TRBV12-3 or TRBV12-4 and TRBJ1-5; possibly TRBD1 for D (6 bases). The CDR3 is 13 amino acids. This CDR3 reads CASSSRGNQHQHF. CDR3 in DNA: TGTGCCAGCAGTTCCAGGGGCAATCAGCACCAGCATTTT.

Many counts were recorded for this clonotype. This chain joins TRBV4-2 and TRBJ1-2, with TRBD1 as a possible D gene (5 bases). Germline V gives CDR1 LGHNA, CDR2 YNFKEQ. The CDR3 is made up of 13 amino acids. Between the trimmed V and J ends, which lost 4 bases and 2 bases, there was a span of 8 bases. Here the CDR3 reads CASSPTENYGYTF. The CDR3, as DNA: TGTGCCAGCAGCCCGACAGAGAACTATGGCTACACCTTC.

This clonotype was seen repeatedly, ten times or more. The chain has TRBV7-3 and TRBJ2-1; tentatively, D is TRBD2 (6 bases). Germline assignment: CDR1 SGHTA and CDR2 FQGTGA. V lost 1 base to trimming and J lost 0 bases, with 10 bases between them. The CDR3 has 16 amino acids. CDR3 region: CASSLMAGSSYNEQFF. CDR3 bases: TGTGCCAGCAGCTTAATGGCGGGGAGCTCCTACAATGAGCAGTTCTTC.

This clonotype was detected many times. This chain uses TRBV20-1 with TRBJ2-7, with TRBD1 as a possible D gene (6 bases). In germline, CDR1 is DFQATT, CDR2 SNEGSKA (reference sequence). V was shortened by 2 bases and J by 5 bases, with 16 bases between the two germline ends. CDR3 length: 14 amino acids. The CDR3 here is CSARTGRGINEQYF. The DNA for the CDR3 is TGCAGTGCTAGAACGGGCAGGGGAATCAACGAGCAGTACTTC.

This clonotype was seen many times. V gene TRBV10-2 combines with J gene TRBJ2-7, with TRBD2 identical over 12 bases. The germline V gene encodes CDR1 WSHSY and CDR2 SAAADI. The trim removed 8 bases at V and 3 bases at J, leaving 2 bases unmatched. CDR3 length: 13 residues. The CDR3 bases are TGCGCCAGCGCGGGACTAGCGGGCTACGAGCAGTACTTC. Its protein is CASAGLAGYEQYF.

This clonotype was seen more than once but under ten times. The chain joins TRBV6-5 to TRBJ1-2; no definite D call. This CDR3 is 15 amino acids long. Per germline, CDR1 MNHEY and CDR2 SVGAGI. Trimming cost V 0 bases and J 8 bases, with 16 bases left between them. The CDR3 nucleotides are TGTGCCAGCAGTTACTCGTATGAGGTTCTGGAAGGCTACACCTTC. Protein product: CASSYSYEVLEGYTF.

This clonotype was recorded many times. The V call is TRBV5-1, the J call TRBJ1-6; D may be TRBD1 (6 bases). The germline V gene encodes CDR1 SGHRS and CDR2 YFSETQ. V shed 0 bases and J shed 10 bases, with 14 bases lying between them. This CDR3 has 15 amino acids. The CDR3 nucleotides are TGCGCCAGCAGCTTGGGATCAGGGGTCGGATCACCCCTCCACTTT. Its translation: CASSLGSGVGSPLHF.